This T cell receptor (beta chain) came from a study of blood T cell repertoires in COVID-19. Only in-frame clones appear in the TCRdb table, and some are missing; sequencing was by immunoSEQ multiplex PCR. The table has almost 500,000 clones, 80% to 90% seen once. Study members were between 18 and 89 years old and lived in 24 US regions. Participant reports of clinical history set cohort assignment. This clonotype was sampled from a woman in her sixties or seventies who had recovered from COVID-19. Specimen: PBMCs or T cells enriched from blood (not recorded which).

CDR3: CASGTGTGIGKLFF. The CDR3 nucleotides are TGTGCCAGTGGGACCGGGACAGGGATCGGGAAACTGTTTTTT. The chain couples TRBV2 to TRBJ1-4; 9 bases fit TRBD1. V was pared by 9 bases and J by 11 bases, with 13 bases of the junction left unmatched. The length of the CDR3 is 14 residues. CDR1 is SNHLY and CDR2 is FYNNEI in the germline V gene.